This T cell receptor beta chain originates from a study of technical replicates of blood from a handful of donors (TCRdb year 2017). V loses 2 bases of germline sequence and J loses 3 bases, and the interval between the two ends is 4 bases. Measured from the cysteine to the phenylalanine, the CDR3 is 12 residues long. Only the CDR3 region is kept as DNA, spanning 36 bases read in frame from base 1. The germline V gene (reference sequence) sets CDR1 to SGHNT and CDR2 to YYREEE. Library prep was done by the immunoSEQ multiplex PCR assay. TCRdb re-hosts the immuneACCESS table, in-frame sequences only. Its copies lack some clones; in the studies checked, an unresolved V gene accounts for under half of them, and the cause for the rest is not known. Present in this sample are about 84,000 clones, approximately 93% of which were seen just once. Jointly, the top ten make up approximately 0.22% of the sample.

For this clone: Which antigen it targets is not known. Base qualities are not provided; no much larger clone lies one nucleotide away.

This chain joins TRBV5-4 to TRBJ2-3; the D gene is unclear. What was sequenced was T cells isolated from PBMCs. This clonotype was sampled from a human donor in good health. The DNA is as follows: TGTGCCAGCAGCTTTAAAACAGATACGCAGTATTTT. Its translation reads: CASSFKTDTQYF.